This T cell receptor beta chain appears in the sequencing data of a study of T cell responses to AZD1222 COVID-19 vaccine. Across the study: Analyses pooled second doses at about 4 or about 12 weeks.

Trimming pared 8 bases from V and 0 bases from J, leaving 10 bases between. The CDR3 contains 13 residues. The study, taken as a whole, reports: Females outnumbered males among donors, who were mostly white British; clonal diversity was possibly underestimated.

As concerns this clone: Antigen specificity is unknown.

Measured with immunoSEQ multiplex PCR; TCRdb has only the in-frame clones, and not every one. The sample consists of 200,000 or so clones, 94% of them appearing once. The source is an adult in good health. Source: peripheral blood, taken on day 0 of AZD1222 vaccination. The rearrangement joins TRBV12-3 or TRBV12-4 to TRBJ2-5; D not resolved. CDR3 amino acids: CASRTRNQETQYF. The CDR3, as DNA: TGTGCCAGCCGCACTCGTAACCAAGAGACCCAGTACTTC.